This T cell receptor (beta chain) was recovered during a study of T-cell reconstitution after alpha-beta-depleted transplantation in children. This clonotype was detected a few times. Germline V gene sequence: CDR1 LGHNA, CDR2 YSLEER. V was pared by 4 bases and J by 2 bases, with 9 bases of the junction left unmatched. The CDR3 consists of 17 residues. Unique molecular identifiers were used to barcode this TCRbeta library. TCRdb re-derived calls from the PCR reads in MiXCR, one entry per CDR3 protein. The data contain fewer than 700,000 distinct CDR3 sequences, over 10% of them seen just once; the ten biggest clones take up about 2%.

The clonotype was recovered from a male patient younger than 18 who had a stem cell transplant for acute myeloid leukemia, so the T cells may come from the graft donor. Sample: PBMCs, mostly from graft donor cells, taken 360 days after TCRalphabeta/CD19-depleted stem cell transplant. The rearrangement joins TRBV4-3 to TRBJ2-3, with TRBD1 identical over 10 bases. The DNA for the CDR3 is TGCGCCAGCAGCCCCTCAACGGGACAGGGGATCACAGATACGCAGTATTTT. Its protein product is CASSPSTGQGITDTQYF.